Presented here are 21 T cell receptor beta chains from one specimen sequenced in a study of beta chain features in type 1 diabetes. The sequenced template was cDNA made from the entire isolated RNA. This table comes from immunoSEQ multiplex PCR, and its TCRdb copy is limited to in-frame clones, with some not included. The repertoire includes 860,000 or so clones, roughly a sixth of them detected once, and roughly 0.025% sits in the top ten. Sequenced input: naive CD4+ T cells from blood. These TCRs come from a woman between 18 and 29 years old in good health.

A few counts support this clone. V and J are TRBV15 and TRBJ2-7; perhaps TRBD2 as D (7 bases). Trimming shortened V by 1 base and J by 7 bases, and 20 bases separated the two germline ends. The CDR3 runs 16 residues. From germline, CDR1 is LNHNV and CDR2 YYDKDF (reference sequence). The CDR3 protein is CATSRGGGTTQLEQYF. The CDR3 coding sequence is TGTGCCACCAGCAGAGGCGGGGGCACTACGCAACTTGAGCAGTACTTC. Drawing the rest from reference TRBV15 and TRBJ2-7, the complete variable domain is DAMVIQNPRYQVTQFGKPVTLSCSQTLNHNVMYWYQQKSSQAPKLLFHYYDKDFNNEADTPDNFQSRRPNTSFCFLDIRSPGLGDTAMYLCATSRGGGTTQLEQYFGPGTRLTVT.

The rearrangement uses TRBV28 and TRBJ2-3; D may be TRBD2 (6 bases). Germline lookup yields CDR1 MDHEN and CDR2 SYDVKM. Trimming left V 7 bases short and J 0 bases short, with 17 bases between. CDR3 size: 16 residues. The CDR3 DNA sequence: TGTGCCAGCAACCATCCGGGAGCAGCTAGCACAGATACGCAGTATTTT. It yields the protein CASNHPGAASTDTQYF.

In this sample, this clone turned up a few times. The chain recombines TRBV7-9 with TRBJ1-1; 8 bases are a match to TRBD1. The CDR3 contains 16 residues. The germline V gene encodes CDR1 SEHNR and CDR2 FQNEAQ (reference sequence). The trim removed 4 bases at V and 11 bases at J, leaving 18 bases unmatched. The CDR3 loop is CASSSRASPGQVVAFF. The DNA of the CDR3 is TGTGCCAGCAGCTCTAGGGCCTCTCCGGGACAGGTTGTGGCTTTCTTT.

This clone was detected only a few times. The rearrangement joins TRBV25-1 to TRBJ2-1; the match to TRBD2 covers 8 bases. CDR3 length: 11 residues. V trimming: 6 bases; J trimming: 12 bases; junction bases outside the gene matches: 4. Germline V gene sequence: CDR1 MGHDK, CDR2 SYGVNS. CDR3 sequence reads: CASSGGVGQFF. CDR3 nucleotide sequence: TGTGCCAGCAGCGGGGGGGTCGGGCAGTTCTTC.

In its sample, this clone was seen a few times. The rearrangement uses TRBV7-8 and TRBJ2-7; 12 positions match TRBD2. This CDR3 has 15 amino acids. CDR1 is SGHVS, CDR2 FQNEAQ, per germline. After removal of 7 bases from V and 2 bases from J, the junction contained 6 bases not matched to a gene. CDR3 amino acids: CASIPGLAGTYEQYF. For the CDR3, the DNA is TGTGCCAGCATCCCTGGACTAGCGGGAACCTACGAGCAGTACTTC.

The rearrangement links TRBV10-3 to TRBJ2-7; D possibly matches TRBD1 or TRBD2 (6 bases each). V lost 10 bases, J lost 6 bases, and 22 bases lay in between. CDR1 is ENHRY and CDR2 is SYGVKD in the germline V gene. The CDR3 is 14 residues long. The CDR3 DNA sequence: TGTGCCACCCGTGATCCGGGGGCATTGAGCGAGCAGTACTTC. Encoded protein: CATRDPGALSEQYF.

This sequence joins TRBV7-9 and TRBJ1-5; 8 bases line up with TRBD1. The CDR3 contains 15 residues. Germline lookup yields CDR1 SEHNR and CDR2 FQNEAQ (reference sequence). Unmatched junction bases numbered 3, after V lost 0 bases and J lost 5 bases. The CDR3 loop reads CASSLAGTGDQPQHF. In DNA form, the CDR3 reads TGTGCCAGCAGCTTAGCCGGGACAGGAGATCAGCCCCAGCATTTT. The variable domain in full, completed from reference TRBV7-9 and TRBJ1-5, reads DTGVSQNPRHKITKRGQNVTFRCDPISEHNRLYWYRQTLGQGPEFLTYFQNEAQLEKSRLLSDRFSAERPKGSFSTLEIQRTEQGDSAMYLCASSLAGTGDQPQHFGDGTRLSIL.

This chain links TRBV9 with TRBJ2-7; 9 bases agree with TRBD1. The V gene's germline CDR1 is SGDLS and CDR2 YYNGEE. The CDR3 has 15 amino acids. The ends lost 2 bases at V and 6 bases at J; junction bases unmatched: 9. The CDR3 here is CASSVSGTGLVEQYF. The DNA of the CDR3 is TGTGCCAGCAGCGTCTCCGGGACAGGGCTGGTCGAGCAGTACTTC.

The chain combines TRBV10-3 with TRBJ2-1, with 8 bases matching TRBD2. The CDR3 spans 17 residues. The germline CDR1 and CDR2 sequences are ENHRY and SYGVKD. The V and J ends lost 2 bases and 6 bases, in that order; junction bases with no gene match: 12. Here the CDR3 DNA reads TGTGCCATCAGTGAGCCCAGAACGAAGCGGGAGCTCAATGAGCAGTTCTTC. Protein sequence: CAISEPRTKRELNEQFF.

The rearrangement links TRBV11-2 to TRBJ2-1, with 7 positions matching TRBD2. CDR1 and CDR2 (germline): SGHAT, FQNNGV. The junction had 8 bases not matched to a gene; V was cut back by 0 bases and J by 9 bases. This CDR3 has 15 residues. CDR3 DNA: TGTGCCAGCAGCTTAGATCTAGGCGGGAGTGTTGAGCAGTTCTTC. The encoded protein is CASSLDLGGSVEQFF.

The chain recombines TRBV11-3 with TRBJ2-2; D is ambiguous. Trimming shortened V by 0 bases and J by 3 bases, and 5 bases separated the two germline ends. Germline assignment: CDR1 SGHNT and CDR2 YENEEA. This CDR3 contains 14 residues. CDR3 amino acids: CASSLDGDTGELFF. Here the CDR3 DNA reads TGTGCCAGCAGCTTAGATGGGGACACCGGGGAGCTGTTTTTT.

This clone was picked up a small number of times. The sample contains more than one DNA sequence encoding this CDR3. CDR3 coding DNA: TGTGCCAGCAGACCAGGGACTAGCGGGTACAATGAGCAGTTCTTC. This sequence encodes CASRPGTSGYNEQFF. The chain uses TRBV28 and TRBJ2-1; TRBD2 matches 12 bases. Losses at the gene ends were 6 bases for V and 4 bases for J; bases not matched to a gene: 4. This CDR3 is built from 15 residues. Germline loops: CDR1 MDHEN, CDR2 SYDVKM. The full variable domain, its missing parts supplied by reference TRBV28 and TRBJ2-1, is DVKVTQSSRYLVKRTGEKVFLECVQDMDHENMFWYRQDPGLGLRLIYFSYDVKMKEKGDIPEGYSVSREKKERFSLILESASTNQTSMYLCASRPGTSGYNEQFFGPGTRLTVL.

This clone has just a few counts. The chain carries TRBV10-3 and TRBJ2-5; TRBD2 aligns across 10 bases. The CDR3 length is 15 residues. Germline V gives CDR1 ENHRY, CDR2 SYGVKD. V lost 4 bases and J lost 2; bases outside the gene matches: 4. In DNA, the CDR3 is TGTGCCATCAGTGGTGCTAGCGGGAGACAAGAGACCCAGTACTTC. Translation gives CAISGASGRQETQYF.

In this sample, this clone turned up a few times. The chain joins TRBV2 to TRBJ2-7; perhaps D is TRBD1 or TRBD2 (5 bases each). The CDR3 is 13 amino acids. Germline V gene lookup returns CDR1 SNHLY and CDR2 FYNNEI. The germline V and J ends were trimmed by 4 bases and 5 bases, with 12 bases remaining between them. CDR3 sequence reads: CASSGDRRNEQYF. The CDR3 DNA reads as TGTGCCAGCAGTGGGGACCGTAGAAACGAGCAGTACTTC. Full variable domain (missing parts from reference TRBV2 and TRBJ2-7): EPEVTQTPSHQVTQMGQEVILRCVPISNHLYFYWYRQILGQKVEFLVSFYNNEISEKSEIFDDQFSVERPDGSNFTLKIRSTKLEDSAMYFCASSGDRRNEQYFGPGTRLTVT.

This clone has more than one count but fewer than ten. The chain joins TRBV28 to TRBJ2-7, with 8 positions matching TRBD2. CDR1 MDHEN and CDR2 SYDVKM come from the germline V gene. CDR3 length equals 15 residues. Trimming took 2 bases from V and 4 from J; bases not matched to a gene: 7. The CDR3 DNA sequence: TGTGCCAGCAGTTTACCTCAAGCGGGAGCTTACGAGCAGTACTTC. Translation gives CASSLPQAGAYEQYF.

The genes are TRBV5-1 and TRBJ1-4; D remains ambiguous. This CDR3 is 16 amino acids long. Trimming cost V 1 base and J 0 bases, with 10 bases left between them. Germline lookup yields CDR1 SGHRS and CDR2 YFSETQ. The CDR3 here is CASSLITGSTNEKLFF. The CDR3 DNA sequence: TGCGCCAGCAGCTTGATAACGGGGTCAACTAATGAAAAACTGTTTTTT.

Written as DNA, the CDR3 is TGTGCCAGCAGACTCGGGTGGGACCTCAACAATGAGCAGTTCTTC. Amino acid sequence: CASRLGWDLNNEQFF. This chain uses TRBV6-5 with TRBJ2-1, with D possibly being TRBD1 or TRBD2 (5 bases each). The CDR3 sequence is 15 residues long. Germline values: CDR1 MNHEY, CDR2 SVGAGI. V was trimmed by 6 bases and J by 5 bases, leaving 17 bases between them.

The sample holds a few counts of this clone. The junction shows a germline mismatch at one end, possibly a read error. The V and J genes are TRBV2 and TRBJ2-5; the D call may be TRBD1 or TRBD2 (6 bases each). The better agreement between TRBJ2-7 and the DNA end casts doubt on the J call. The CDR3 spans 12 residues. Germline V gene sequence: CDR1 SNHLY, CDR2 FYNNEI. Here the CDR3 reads CASREGGYEQYF. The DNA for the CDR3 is TGTGCCAGCAGGGAAGGGGGGTACGAGCAGTACTTC.

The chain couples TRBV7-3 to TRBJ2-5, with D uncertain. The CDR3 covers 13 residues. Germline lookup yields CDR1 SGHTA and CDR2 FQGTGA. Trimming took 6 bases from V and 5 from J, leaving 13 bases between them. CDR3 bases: TGTGCCAGCAGTCGGAGTCTCGGGGAGACCCAGTACTTC. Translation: CASSRSLGETQYF.

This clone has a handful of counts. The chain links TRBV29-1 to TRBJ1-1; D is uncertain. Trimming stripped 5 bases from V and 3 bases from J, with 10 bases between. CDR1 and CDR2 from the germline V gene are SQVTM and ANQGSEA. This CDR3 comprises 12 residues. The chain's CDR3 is CSVRYPHTEAFF. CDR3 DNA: TGCAGCGTTCGTTACCCCCACACTGAAGCTTTCTTT.

DNA for the CDR3: TGCAGCGTTGACAGACAGGGACAAGGAAACACCATATATTTT. It is translated as CSVDRQGQGNTIYF. The chain links TRBV29-1 to TRBJ1-3, with 7 bases matching TRBD1. V shed 3 bases, J shed 4 bases, and the junction held 6 bases outside the gene matches. Germline CDR1 is SQVTM and CDR2 is ANQGSEA. The CDR3 is 14 amino acids. The full variable domain, rest sourced from reference TRBV29-1 and TRBJ1-3, is SAVISQKPSRDICQRGTSLTIQCQVDSQVTMMFWYRQQPGQSLTLIATANQGSEATYESGFVIDKFPISRPNLTFSTLTVSNMSPEDSSIYLCSVDRQGQGNTIYFGEGSWLTVV.